These T cell receptor beta chains were read from a single sample in a study of monozygotic twins with inflammatory bowel disease. TCRdb re-analyzed the 5' RACE reads; it lists each CDR3 protein once, without DNA. The table for this sample gives some 130,000 distinct CDR3 sequences. The sample taken for sequencing was blood. The source is a human donor with ulcerative colitis or Crohn's disease, or a healthy co-twin of an affected twin (not recorded which). Both conserved end residues are part of each CDR3.

V,J,CDR3
TRBV28,TRBJ2-7,CASSWGQGAYNEQYF
TRBV5-1,TRBJ2-2,CASSLVFQGAGTGELFF
TRBV29-1,TRBJ1-5,CSATGIGGNQPQHF
TRBV5-1,TRBJ2-1,CASSPGTSIHEQFF
TRBV5-1,TRBJ1-5,CASSLGVNSNQPQHF
TRBV9,TRBJ2-3,CASSGSGSGADTQYF
TRBV7-2,TRBJ1-3,CASSLAVSGPSGNTIYF
TRBV7-9,TRBJ1-3,CASSLQGVEDTIYF
TRBV12-3/TRBV12-4,TRBJ2-7,CASSPETGERNEQYF
TRBV20-1,TRBJ2-3,CSAQRQGADTQHF
TRBV27,TRBJ2-1,CASIPPSGRGDEQFF
TRBV4-1,TRBJ1-1,CASSQEAGAGSEAFF
TRBV20-1,TRBJ2-1,CSAGTSGRAVYNEQFF